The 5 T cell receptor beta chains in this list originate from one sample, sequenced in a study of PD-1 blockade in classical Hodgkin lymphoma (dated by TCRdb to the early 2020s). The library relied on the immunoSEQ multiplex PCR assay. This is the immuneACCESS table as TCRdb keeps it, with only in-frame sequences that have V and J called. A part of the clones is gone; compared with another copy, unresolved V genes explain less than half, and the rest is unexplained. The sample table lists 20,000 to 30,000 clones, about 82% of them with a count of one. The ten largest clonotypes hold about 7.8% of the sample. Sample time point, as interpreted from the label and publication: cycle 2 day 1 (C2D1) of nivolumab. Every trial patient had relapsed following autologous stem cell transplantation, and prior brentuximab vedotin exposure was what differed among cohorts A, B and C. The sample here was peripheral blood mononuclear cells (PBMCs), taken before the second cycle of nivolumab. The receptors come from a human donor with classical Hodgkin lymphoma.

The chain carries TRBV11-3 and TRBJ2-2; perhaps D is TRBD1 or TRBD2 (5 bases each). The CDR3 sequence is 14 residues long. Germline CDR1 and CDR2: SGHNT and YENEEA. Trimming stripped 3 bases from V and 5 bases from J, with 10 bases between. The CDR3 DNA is TGTGCCAGCAGCTTCGGGACCCGAACCGGGGAGCTGTTTTTT. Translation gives CASSFGTRTGELFF.

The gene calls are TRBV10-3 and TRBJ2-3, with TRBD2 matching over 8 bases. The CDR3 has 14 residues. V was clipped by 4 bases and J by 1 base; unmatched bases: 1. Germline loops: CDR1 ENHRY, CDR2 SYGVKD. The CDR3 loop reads CAISVTSGTDTQYF. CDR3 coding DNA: TGTGCCATCAGTGTGACTAGCGGCACAGATACGCAGTATTTT.

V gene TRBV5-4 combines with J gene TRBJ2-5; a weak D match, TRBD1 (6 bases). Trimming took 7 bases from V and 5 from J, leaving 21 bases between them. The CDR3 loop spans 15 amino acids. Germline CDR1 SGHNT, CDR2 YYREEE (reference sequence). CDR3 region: CASGEDSVKRETQYF. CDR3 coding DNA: TGTGCCAGCGGTGAGGACAGTGTAAAGAGGGAGACCCAGTACTTC.

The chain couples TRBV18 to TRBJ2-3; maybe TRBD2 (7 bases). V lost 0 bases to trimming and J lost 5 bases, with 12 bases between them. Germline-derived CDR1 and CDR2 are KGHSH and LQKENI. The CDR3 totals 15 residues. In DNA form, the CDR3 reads TGTGCCAGCTCACCACCGGGGGGGCAAAAAGATACGCAGTATTTT. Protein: CASSPPGGQKDTQYF.

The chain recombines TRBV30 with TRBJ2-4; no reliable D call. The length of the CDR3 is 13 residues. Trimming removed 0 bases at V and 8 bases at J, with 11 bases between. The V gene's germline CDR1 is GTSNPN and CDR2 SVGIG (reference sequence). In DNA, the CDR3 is TGTGCCTGGAGTGTCCAGCCCCAAGACATTCAGTACTTC. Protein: CAWSVQPQDIQYF.